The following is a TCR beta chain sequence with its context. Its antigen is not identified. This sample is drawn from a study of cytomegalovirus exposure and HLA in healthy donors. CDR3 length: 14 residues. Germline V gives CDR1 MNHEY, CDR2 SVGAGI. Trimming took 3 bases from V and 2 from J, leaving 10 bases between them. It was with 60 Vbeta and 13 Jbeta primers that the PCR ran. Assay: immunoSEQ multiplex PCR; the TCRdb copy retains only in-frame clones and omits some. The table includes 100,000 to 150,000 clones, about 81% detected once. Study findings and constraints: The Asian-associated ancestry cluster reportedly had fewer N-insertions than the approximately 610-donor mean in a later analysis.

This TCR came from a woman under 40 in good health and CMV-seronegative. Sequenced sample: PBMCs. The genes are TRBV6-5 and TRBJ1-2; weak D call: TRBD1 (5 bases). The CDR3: CASSYTGRNYGYTF. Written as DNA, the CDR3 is TGTGCCAGCAGTTATACAGGAAGAAACTATGGCTACACCTTC.